One and the same sample provided the 10 T cell receptor beta chains below, sequenced in a study of shared clonotypes between healthy human individuals (TCRdb year 2020). Libraries came from the immunoSEQ multiplex PCR assay. This is the immuneACCESS table as TCRdb keeps it, with only in-frame sequences that have V and J called. A part of the clones is gone; compared with another copy, unresolved V genes explain less than half, and the rest is unexplained. This sample lists 500,000 to 550,000 clones; more than 95% were detected once. The ten largest make up approximately 0.06% of the sample. The sequenced material came from naive CD4+ T cells sorted from blood. The intended sense of this specimen's cell subset or site label: CD45RA+ positively selected. These TCRs come from a woman aged 30 to 39 in good health.

V and J are TRBV4-1 and TRBJ2-1; a possible D gene is TRBD2 (6 bases). Germline values: CDR1 MGHRA, CDR2 YSYEKL. V shed 0 bases and J shed 6 bases, with 9 bases lying between them. This CDR3 has 14 amino acids. CDR3 sequence reads: CASSQEDGGNEQFF. The CDR3 DNA reads TGCGCCAGCAGCCAAGAAGACGGGGGCAATGAGCAGTTCTTC.

The V gene is TRBV5-8, the J gene TRBJ2-5, with unresolved D. The V end lost 0 bases, the J end lost 1 base, and 10 bases lay between the germline ends. This CDR3 has 15 residues. The germline V gene has CDR1 SGHTS and CDR2 YDEGEE. The CDR3 bases are TGTGCCAGCAGCTTGGGTTCCCTATCCCAAGAGACCCAGTACTTC. This translates into CASSLGSLSQETQYF.

The V call is TRBV5-1, the J call TRBJ1-1; 10 bases map to TRBD1. This CDR3 has 19 residues. V shed 4 bases and J 6 bases; nucleotides not matched to a gene: 21. CDR1 SGHRS and CDR2 YFSETQ come from the germline V gene. The CDR3 loop reads CASSAGGGTGDHIFAEAFF. CDR3 nucleotide sequence: TGCGCCAGCAGCGCTGGTGGGGGGACAGGGGATCATATATTCGCTGAAGCTTTCTTT.

DNA of the CDR3: TGTGCCAGCAGCTCAGGACCGGAAGCCTACGAGCAGTACTTC. Amino acids: CASSSGPEAYEQYF. This sequence joins TRBV5-4 and TRBJ2-7; D gene unclear. Germline CDR1 is SGHNT and CDR2 is YYREEE (reference sequence). The CDR3 contains 14 residues. The ends were cut back, 3 bases at V and 2 bases at J, with 12 bases in the middle.

The chain is built from TRBV6-1 and TRBJ2-7, with 8 bases identical to TRBD2. V was clipped by 7 bases and J by 3 bases; unmatched bases: 11. The CDR3 consists of 15 residues. The germline V gene encodes CDR1 MNHNS and CDR2 SASEGT. CDR3 sequence (DNA): TGTGCCAGCACCCTACCGAGTAGCGGGAACTACGAGCAGTACTTC. Translation gives CASTLPSSGNYEQYF.

In DNA form, the CDR3 reads TGTGCCTCTTCCGCCGGGACAGACTCTGGAAACACCATATATTTT. This gives the protein CASSAGTDSGNTIYF. The gene calls are TRBV10-3 and TRBJ1-3, with TRBD1 matching over 7 bases. This CDR3 contains 15 residues. V shed 11 bases and J 0 bases; nucleotides not matched to a gene: 10. From germline, CDR1 is ENHRY and CDR2 SYGVKD.

The J gene is TRBJ2-1, the V gene TRBV11-2; 12 bases agree with TRBD2. This CDR3 region has 18 residues. The trim removed 2 bases at V and 0 bases at J, leaving 5 bases unmatched. The V gene's germline CDR1 is SGHAT and CDR2 FQNNGV. The CDR3: CASSLRGLAGPSYNEQFF. The DNA of the CDR3 is TGTGCCAGCAGCTTAAGAGGACTAGCGGGACCCTCCTACAATGAGCAGTTCTTC.

The chain links TRBV7-6 to TRBJ1-1, with D unresolved. The V gene's germline CDR1 is SGHVS and CDR2 FNYEAQ. Trimming pared 0 bases from V and 0 bases from J, leaving 8 bases between. The CDR3 sequence is 15 residues long. Written as DNA, the CDR3 is TGTGCCAGCAGCTTAGCGCAGGAATTGAACACTGAAGCTTTCTTT. Encoded protein: CASSLAQELNTEAFF. The whole variable domain, remainder taken from reference TRBV7-6 and TRBJ1-1, is GAGVSQSPRYKVTKRGQDVALRCDPISGHVSLYWYRQALGQGPEFLTYFNYEAQQDKSGLPNDRFSAERPEGSISTLTIQRTEQRDSAMYRCASSLAQELNTEAFFGQGTRLTVV.

The chain employs TRBV21-1 and TRBJ2-4; the DNA was not used to check the table's D call, TRBD1. TRBV21-1 is a documented pseudogene. The CDR3 spans 11 residues. CDR3 sequence (DNA): TGTGCCAGTGGGACAGGGCGGTTTCCGTACTTC. Translated: CASGTGRFPYF.

The genes are TRBV27 and TRBJ1-1; no firm D call. The CDR3 sequence is 13 residues long. V was cut by 7 bases and J by 8 bases, with 17 bases left in between. Germline-derived CDR1 and CDR2 are MNHEY and SMNVEV (reference sequence). The CDR3 is CASKRAPGLEAFF. CDR3 bases: TGTGCCAGCAAGAGGGCGCCCGGGCTGGAAGCTTTCTTT.